What follows is one T cell receptor beta chain and its context. The CDR3 length is 16 residues. V trimming: 3 bases; J trimming: 4 bases; junction bases outside the gene matches: 6. Germline-derived CDR1 and CDR2 are SGHRS and YFSETQ. Repertoires were generated with immunoSEQ multiplex PCR, while TCRdb's copy carries only in-frame clones and drops some. The sample contains fewer than 60,000 clones, roughly 92% of which appear only once. This specimen belongs to a study of technical replicates of blood from a handful of donors. This chain uses TRBV5-1 with TRBJ2-2, with TRBD1 matching 10 bases. Sequencing was carried out using PBMCs. This clonotype was sampled from a human donor in good health. Some clones in this sample may be carry-over from other donors' samples. For the CDR3, the DNA is TGCGCCAGCAGCTCCCAGGGACAGGGGTCCACCGGGGAGCTGTTTTTT. Translating it yields CASSSQGQGSTGELFF.